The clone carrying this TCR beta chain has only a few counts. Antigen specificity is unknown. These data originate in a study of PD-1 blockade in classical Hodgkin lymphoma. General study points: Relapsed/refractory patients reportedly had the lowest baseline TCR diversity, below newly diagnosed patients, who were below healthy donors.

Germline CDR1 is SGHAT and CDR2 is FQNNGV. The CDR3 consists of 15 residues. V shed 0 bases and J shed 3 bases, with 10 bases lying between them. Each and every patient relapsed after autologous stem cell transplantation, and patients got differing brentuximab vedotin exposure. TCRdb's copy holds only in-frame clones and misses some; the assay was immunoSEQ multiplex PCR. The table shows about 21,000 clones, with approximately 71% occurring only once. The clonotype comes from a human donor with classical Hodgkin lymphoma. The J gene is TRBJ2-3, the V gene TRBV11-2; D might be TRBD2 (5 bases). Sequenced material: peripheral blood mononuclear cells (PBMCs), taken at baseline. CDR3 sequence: CASSLDGRGTDTQYF. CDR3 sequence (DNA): TGTGCCAGCAGCTTAGACGGTCGAGGGACAGATACGCAGTATTTT.